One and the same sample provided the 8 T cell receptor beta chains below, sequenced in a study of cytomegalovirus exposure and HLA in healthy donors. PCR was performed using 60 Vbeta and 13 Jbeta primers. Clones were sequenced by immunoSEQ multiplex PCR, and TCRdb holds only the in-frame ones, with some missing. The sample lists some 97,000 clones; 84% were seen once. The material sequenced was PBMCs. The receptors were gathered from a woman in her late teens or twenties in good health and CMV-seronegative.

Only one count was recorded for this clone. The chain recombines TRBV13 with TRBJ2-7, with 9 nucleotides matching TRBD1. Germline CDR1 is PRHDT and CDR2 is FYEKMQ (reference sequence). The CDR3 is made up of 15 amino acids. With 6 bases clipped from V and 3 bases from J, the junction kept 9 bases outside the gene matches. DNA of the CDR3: TGTGCCAGCAGTCAACCGGGACAGGGAGTCTACGAGCAGTACTTC. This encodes CASSQPGQGVYEQYF.

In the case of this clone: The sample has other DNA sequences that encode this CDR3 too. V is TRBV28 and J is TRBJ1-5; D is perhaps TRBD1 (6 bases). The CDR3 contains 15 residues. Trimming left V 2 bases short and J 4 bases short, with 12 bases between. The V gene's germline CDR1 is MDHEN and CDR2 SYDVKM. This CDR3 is CASSLVGARNQPQHF. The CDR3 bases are TGTGCCAGCAGTTTAGTGGGGGCGCGGAATCAGCCCCAGCATTTT.

CDR3 in DNA: TGTGCCAGCAGCCCCCCGTTGAGGACCTACGAGCAGTACTTC. It encodes CASSPPLRTYEQYF. The rearrangement uses TRBV7-9 and TRBJ2-7; D uncertain. Germline CDR1 is SEHNR and CDR2 is FQNEAQ (reference sequence). CDR3 length: 14 residues. With 5 bases removed from V and 2 bases from J, the gap between germline ends came to 13 bases.

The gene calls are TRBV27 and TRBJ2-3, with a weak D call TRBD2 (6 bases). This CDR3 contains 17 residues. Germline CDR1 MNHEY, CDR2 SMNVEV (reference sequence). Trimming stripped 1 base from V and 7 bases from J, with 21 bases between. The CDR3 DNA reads TGTGCCAGCAGTTTATTCGCGGGGTCGGCCAACACTAATACGCAGTATTTT. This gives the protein CASSLFAGSANTNTQYF.

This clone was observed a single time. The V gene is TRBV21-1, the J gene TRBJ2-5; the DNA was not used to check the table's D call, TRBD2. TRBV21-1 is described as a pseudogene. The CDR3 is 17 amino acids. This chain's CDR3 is CASSKRWTSGNQETQYF. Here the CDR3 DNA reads TGTGCCAGCAGCAAAAGGTGGACTAGCGGGAACCAAGAGACCCAGTACTTC.

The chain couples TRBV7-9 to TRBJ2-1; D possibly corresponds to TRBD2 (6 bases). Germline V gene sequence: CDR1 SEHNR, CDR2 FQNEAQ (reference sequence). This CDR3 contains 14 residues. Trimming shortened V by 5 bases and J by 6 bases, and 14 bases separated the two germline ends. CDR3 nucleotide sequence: TGTGCCAGCAGCCTTAGTGTGGGGGGCAATGAGCAGTTCTTC. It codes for CASSLSVGGNEQFF.

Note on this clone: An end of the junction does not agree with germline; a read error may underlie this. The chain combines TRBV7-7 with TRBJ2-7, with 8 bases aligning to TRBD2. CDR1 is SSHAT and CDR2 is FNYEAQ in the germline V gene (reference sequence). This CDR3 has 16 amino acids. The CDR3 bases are TGTGCTAGCAGCTTAGGGAGGGGACCACTAGCGGCCGAGCAGTACTTC. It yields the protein CASSLGRGPLAAEQYF.

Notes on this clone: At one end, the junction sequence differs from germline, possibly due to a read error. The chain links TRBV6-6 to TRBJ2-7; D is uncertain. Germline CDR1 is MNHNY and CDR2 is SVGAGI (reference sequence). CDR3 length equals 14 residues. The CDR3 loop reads CANSYGRVAYEQYF. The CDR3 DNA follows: TGTGCCAACAGTTACGGCCGGGTAGCCTACGAGCAGTACTTC.